This TCR beta chain is from a study of T cell repertoires in cytomegalovirus infection. On the study more broadly: A matching HLA type, together with CMV infection, was signaled by public TCR beta signatures.

This clonotype was counted many times. The target antigen is unknown. TCRdb reanalysed the reads using MiXCR and keeps one entry per CDR3 protein. The sample contains about 250,000 distinct CDR3 sequences, more than 9% of which appear only once. General study results and limits: Identification of carriers of CMV plus the relevant HLA was performed using cumulative public TCR beta family frequency. The response measured ex vivo was dominated by TCR beta clonotypes (HLA-C-restricted and CMV-specific).

This receptor was identified in a human donor in good health (CMV status not recorded). Some clones in this sample may be carry-over from other donors' samples. The sample taken for sequencing was PBMCs.

The chain's CDR3 is CASSPLGWDSPYGPQHF. In DNA, the CDR3 is TGTGCCAGCAGTCCCCTGGGGTGGGACAGCCCCTATGGGCCCCAGCATTTT. The gene calls are TRBV7-2 and TRBJ1-5, with 7 nucleotides matching TRBD1. CDR1 and CDR2 from the germline V gene are SGHTA and FQGNSA. The V segment lost 6 bases and the J segment 9 bases; nucleotides outside the gene matches: 20. The CDR3 is 17 amino acids.